Included here is one T cell receptor beta chain sequence, with context. CDR1 is SGHNT and CDR2 is YYREEE in the germline V gene (reference sequence). The V end was cut by 2 bases, the J end by 4 bases, with 14 bases between. The length of the CDR3 is 15 residues. The data derive from a study of shared clonotypes between healthy human individuals. The method was immunoSEQ multiplex PCR; TCRdb's version includes in-frame clones alone and lacks a portion of them. The sample lists a few hundred thousand clones; 50% to 75% were seen once. The chain uses TRBV5-4 and TRBJ2-3; tentative D call: TRBD2 (6 bases). This receptor was taken from a man aged 25 to 45 in good health. Sequencing was carried out using memory CD4+ T cells sorted from blood. Subset given: CD45RA-negative fraction. CDR3 loop: CASSLPGDRADTQYF. As DNA, the CDR3 is TGTGCCAGCAGCTTACCGGGAGATAGGGCAGATACGCAGTATTTT.